These 20 T cell receptor beta chains were all obtained from the same sample, sequenced in a study of regulatory T cells in long-lasting Graves disease (dated by TCRdb to about 2021). According to the study, the label for this sample's time point signals: persistent/refractory GD, antithyroid drugs over 5 years with positive TRAb. For both TCR sequencing and RNA sequencing, RNA was extracted from PBMCs in TRIzol. Library preparation was by multiplex PCR. Sequencing took place on an Illumina HiSeq 4000. CDR3 regions were amplified by Arm-PCR with iRepertoire HTBI primers to construct TCR beta libraries. TCRdb reprocessed the public reads (quality trimming at Q25 with fastp, clone calling with MiXCR) and kept in-frame beta chains. Here each entry gathers all rows of one CDR3 protein and keeps the most common genes and DNA. The sample records 650,000 to 700,000 distinct CDR3 sequences, 30% of which are singletons. Roughly 46% of the sample comes from the top ten.

The input for sequencing was peripheral blood mononuclear cells (PBMCs), taken when the disease was refractory, from a patient treated with antithyroid drugs. The source of these receptors is a female donor with Graves disease.

This clonotype was counted between two and nine times. The genes are TRBV4-2 and TRBJ2-7, with 9 bases that match TRBD2. Germline V gives CDR1 LGHNA, CDR2 YNFKEQ. The CDR3 loop spans 14 amino acids. J lost 0 bases, V lost 8 bases, and 5 bases had no gene match. CDR3 amino acids: CASGEREDSYEQYF. The CDR3 DNA is TGTGCCAGCGGGGAGCGGGAGGACTCCTACGAGCAGTACTTC.

The chain couples TRBV7-6 to TRBJ2-7; D may correspond to TRBD1 or TRBD2 (5 bases each). V lost 0 bases to trimming and J lost 3 bases, with 12 bases between them. Germline V gene lookup returns CDR1 SGHVS and CDR2 FNYEAQ. This CDR3 comprises 15 residues. CDR3 in DNA: TGTGCCAGCAGCTTAGCCCCCCCAGGGAGCTACGAGCAGTACTTC. This sequence encodes CASSLAPPGSYEQYF.

The V gene is TRBV5-4, the J gene TRBJ1-2; 9 bases fit TRBD1. Germline loops: CDR1 SGHNT, CDR2 YYREEE (reference sequence). CDR3 length: 18 amino acids. Germline trimming cut 0 bases from V and 4 bases from J; bases unmatched to any gene: 13. The DNA of the CDR3 is TGTGCCAGCAGCTTGGATATGGGACAGGGAGTAGTGGGCTATGGCTACACCTTC. Its translation: CASSLDMGQGVVGYGYTF.

In regard to this clonotype: Relative to the germline gene, one junction end is altered; a read error may explain this. This chain uses TRBV28 with TRBJ1-1, with 9 bases fitting TRBD1. This CDR3 region has 15 residues. CDR1 is MDHEN, CDR2 SYDVKM, per germline. CDR3 region: CASSSLGTGNTEASF. The CDR3, as DNA: TGTGCCAGCAGTTCTCTCGGGACAGGGAACACTGAAGCTTCCTTT.

V gene TRBV19 combines with J gene TRBJ2-5; D is ambiguous. V dropped 7 bases and J dropped 5 bases, with 11 bases sitting between them. Germline V gene lookup returns CDR1 LNHDA and CDR2 SQIVND (reference sequence). This CDR3 has 12 amino acids. The CDR3 DNA follows: TGTGCCAGTATTGGCGAGGACGAGACCCAGTACTTC. This translates into CASIGEDETQYF.

CDR3 loop: CAISYSSGHSVTYGYTF. The CDR3 bases are TGTGCCATCAGTTACTCTTCGGGACACTCGGTGACCTATGGCTACACCTTC. The chain couples TRBV10-3 to TRBJ1-2; TRBD1 is a possible D gene (6 bases). Germline V gene sequence: CDR1 ENHRY, CDR2 SYGVKD. The CDR3 is 17 amino acids. Trimming removed 5 bases from V and 4 bases from J, with 23 bases in between.

This clonotype has at least ten counts. The chain is built from TRBV29-1 and TRBJ2-7; D gene uncertain. This CDR3 has 14 amino acids. The germline gives CDR1 SQVTM, CDR2 ANQGSEA. V was shortened by 5 bases and J by 2 bases, with 16 bases between the two germline ends. CDR3 nucleotide sequence: TGCAGCGTTCCTCACGAGAGTACTCCCTACGAGCAGTACTTC. Its translation is CSVPHESTPYEQYF.

The V gene is TRBV6-2 or TRBV6-3, the J gene TRBJ1-2; tentatively, D is TRBD1 (5 bases). Trimming shortened V by 8 bases and J by 3 bases, and 22 bases separated the two germline ends. The CDR3 contains 16 residues. From germline, CDR1 is MNHEY and CDR2 SVGEGT. The CDR3 DNA sequence: TGTGCCAGCGGGGGGTTATCTAGGGGATTCCACTATGGCTACACCTTC. Translation gives CASGGLSRGFHYGYTF.

V usage is TRBV9 and J usage is TRBJ2-7, with 10 bases fitting TRBD2. Per germline, CDR1 SGDLS and CDR2 YYNGEE. The CDR3 covers 16 residues. Trimming removed 3 bases from V and 4 bases from J; junction bases left unmatched: 10. DNA for the CDR3: TGTGCCAGCAGCGCGCTTGGACTAGCGGCCTTATACGAGCAGTACTTC. It codes for CASSALGLAALYEQYF.

The chain has TRBV19 and TRBJ2-5; D is unclear. CDR1 is LNHDA, CDR2 SQIVND, per germline (reference sequence). V dropped 6 bases and J dropped 3 bases, with 8 bases sitting between them. The CDR3 has 12 amino acids. CDR3 DNA sequence: TGTGCCAGTAGAGACGGAGAAGAGACCCAGTACTTC. Translation: CASRDGEETQYF. Full variable domain (remainder filled in from reference TRBV19 and TRBJ2-5): DGGITQSPKYLFRKEGQNVTLSCEQNLNHDAMYWYRQDPGQGLRLIYYSQIVNDFQKGDIAEGYSVSREKKESFPLTVTSAQKNPTAFYLCASRDGEETQYFGPGTRLLVL.

The rearrangement uses TRBV12-3 or TRBV12-4 and TRBJ1-1, with D uncertain. This CDR3 is 14 amino acids long. Trimming left V 4 bases short and J 7 bases short, with 16 bases between. CDR3 loop: CASSSSLLDGEAFF. DNA for the CDR3: TGTGCCAGCAGTTCATCACTCCTGGACGGTGAAGCTTTCTTT.

With respect to this clonotype: This may be a read error: a much more frequent sequence differs by one nucleotide. The gene calls are TRBV13 and TRBJ2-7; 8 positions agree with TRBD1. V lost 0 bases, J lost 2 bases, and 3 bases stayed unmatched. CDR1 and CDR2 (germline): PRHDT, FYEKMQ (reference sequence). The CDR3 covers 15 residues. Written as DNA, the CDR3 is TGTGCCAGCAGCTTAGGGGAACAGGGGGCCTACGAGCAGTACTTC. It is translated as CASSLGEQGAYEQYF.

The chain couples TRBV30 to TRBJ1-5; D unresolved. CDR1 and CDR2 (germline): GTSNPN, SVGIG (reference sequence). The CDR3 loop spans 13 amino acids. Trimming removed 1 base at V and 4 bases at J, with 8 bases between. CDR3 sequence: CAWSGQANQPQHF. The CDR3 bases are TGTGCCTGGAGTGGGCAGGCTAATCAGCCCCAGCATTTT.

This clonotype has at least ten counts. The chain employs TRBV10-3 and TRBJ2-5, with 12 bases that match TRBD1. There are 16 residues in the CDR3. The V gene end was trimmed by 2 bases and the J gene end by 7 bases; junction bases not matched to a gene: 8. In germline, CDR1 is ENHRY, CDR2 SYGVKD. The CDR3 here is CAISERDRGRESTQYF. CDR3 nucleotide sequence: TGTGCCATCAGTGAGAGGGACAGGGGGCGTGAGTCGACCCAGTACTTC.

This chain connects TRBV3-1 to TRBJ1-1, with a weak D call TRBD1 (5 bases). Per the germline V gene, CDR1 is LGHDT and CDR2 is YNNKEL (reference sequence). This CDR3 is built from 14 residues. V was pared by 1 base and J by 11 bases, with 17 bases between. This CDR3 reads CASSQGQRQTRAFF. The CDR3 region has the DNA TGTGCCAGCAGCCAAGGACAGCGCCAAACCCGGGCTTTCTTT.

This clonotype was seen many times. The gene calls are TRBV6-9 and TRBJ2-2; D gene unclear. The CDR3 has 13 amino acids. Deletions cut 2 bases from V and 0 bases from J, with 1 base between. Germline CDR1 MNHGY, CDR2 SVAAGI. The CDR3 here is CASSYANTGELFF. The CDR3 region has the DNA TGTGCCAGCAGTTATGCGAACACCGGGGAGCTGTTTTTT.

The chain employs TRBV6-1 and TRBJ1-1; D might be TRBD1 (6 bases). The V end lost 5 bases, the J end lost 0 bases, and 13 bases lay between the germline ends. Germline CDR1 is MNHNS and CDR2 is SASEGT. The CDR3 is 15 amino acids. CDR3 bases: TGTGCCAGCAGTAGCCAGGGACACATGAACACTGAAGCTTTCTTT. Translating it yields CASSSQGHMNTEAFF.

The chain employs TRBV6-9 and TRBJ2-5; TRBD2 agrees at 7 bases. V lost 2 bases to trimming and J lost 2 bases; unmatched junction nucleotides: 5. This CDR3 spans 15 amino acids. Germline CDR1 MNHGY, CDR2 SVAAGI. CDR3 loop: CASSYGREGQETQYF. Written as DNA, the CDR3 is TGTGCCAGCAGTTATGGGAGGGAGGGTCAAGAGACCCAGTACTTC.

This clonotype has a handful of counts. The J gene is TRBJ2-5, the V gene TRBV14; 12 bases line up with TRBD1. CDR1 and CDR2 from the germline V gene are SGHDN and FVKESK. The V gene end was trimmed by 3 bases and the J gene end by 5 bases; junction bases not matched to a gene: 10. The length of the CDR3 is 17 residues. The CDR3 protein is CASSQLLGQGAYETQYF. In nucleotides, the CDR3 is TGTGCCAGCAGCCAGCTTCTGGGACAGGGGGCGTACGAGACCCAGTACTTC.

There are many counts of this clonotype. The CDR3: CASSEETAYSNQPQHF. CDR3 bases: TGTGCCAGCAGTGAAGAAACTGCTTATAGCAATCAGCCCCAGCATTTT. The chain combines TRBV2 with TRBJ1-5; D gene ambiguous. Germline CDR1 reads SNHLY; CDR2 reads FYNNEI. CDR3 size: 16 residues. V dropped 1 base and J dropped 0 bases, with 10 bases sitting between them.